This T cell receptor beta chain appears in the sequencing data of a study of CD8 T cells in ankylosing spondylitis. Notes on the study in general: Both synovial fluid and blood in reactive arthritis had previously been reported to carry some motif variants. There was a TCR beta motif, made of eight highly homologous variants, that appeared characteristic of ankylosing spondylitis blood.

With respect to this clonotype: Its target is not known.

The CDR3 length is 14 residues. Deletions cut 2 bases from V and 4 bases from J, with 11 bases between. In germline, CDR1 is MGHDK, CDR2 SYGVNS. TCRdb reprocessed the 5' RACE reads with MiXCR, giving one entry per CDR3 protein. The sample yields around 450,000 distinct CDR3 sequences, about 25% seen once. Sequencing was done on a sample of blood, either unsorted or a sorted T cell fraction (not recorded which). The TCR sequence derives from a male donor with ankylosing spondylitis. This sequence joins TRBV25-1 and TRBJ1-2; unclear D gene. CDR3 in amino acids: CASSEAHGFYGYTF. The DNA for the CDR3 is TGTGCCAGCAGTGAAGCTCACGGCTTCTATGGCTACACCTTC.